The 4 T cell receptor beta chains reported below all come from one sample, sequenced in a study of shared clonotypes between healthy human individuals. Measured with immunoSEQ multiplex PCR; TCRdb has only the in-frame clones, and not every one. The repertoire holds about half a million clones, with about 74% as singletons. Sequencing used PBMCs. The receptors were gathered from a woman aged 40 to 50 in good health. Some clones in this sample may be carry-over from other donors' samples.

This clone was recorded many times. The chain recombines TRBV27 with TRBJ1-1; no reliable D call. V lost 7 bases and J 1 base, leaving 13 bases between the germline ends. The V gene's germline CDR1 is MNHEY and CDR2 SMNVEV (reference sequence). The CDR3 totals 14 residues. The CDR3 region has the DNA TGTGCCAGCACCCCCAATTTTAGGAACACTGAAGCTTTCTTT. This codes for CASTPNFRNTEAFF.

In this sample, this clone turned up a few times. The chain has TRBV7-9 and TRBJ1-4; 8 bases map to TRBD1. This CDR3 has 16 residues. The J segment lost 7 bases and the V segment lost 5 bases, leaving 12 bases of the junction unmatched. The germline V gene has CDR1 SEHNR and CDR2 FQNEAQ (reference sequence). The CDR3 protein is CASSAITGTGAEKLFF. CDR3 sequence (DNA): TGTGCCAGCAGCGCGATAACCGGGACAGGCGCTGAAAAACTGTTTTTT.

The V gene is TRBV29-1, the J gene TRBJ2-7; perhaps TRBD1 as D (5 bases). The V and J ends lost 1 base and 1 base respectively, with 17 bases between them. CDR3 length: 16 residues. Germline CDR1 is SQVTM and CDR2 is ANQGSEA. CDR3 in amino acids: CSVEGAGMANSYEQYF. CDR3 DNA sequence: TGCAGCGTTGAAGGGGCAGGGATGGCCAATTCCTACGAGCAGTACTTC.

The chain combines TRBV10-3 with TRBJ2-3, with D possibly matching TRBD2 (5 bases). The V end was cut by 6 bases, the J end by 1 base, with 14 bases between. The germline V gene has CDR1 ENHRY and CDR2 SYGVKD. The CDR3 extends over 15 amino acids. The CDR3 protein is CAIRASSSRTDTQYF. As DNA, the CDR3 is TGTGCCATCAGGGCCTCTAGCAGCCGCACAGATACGCAGTATTTT.